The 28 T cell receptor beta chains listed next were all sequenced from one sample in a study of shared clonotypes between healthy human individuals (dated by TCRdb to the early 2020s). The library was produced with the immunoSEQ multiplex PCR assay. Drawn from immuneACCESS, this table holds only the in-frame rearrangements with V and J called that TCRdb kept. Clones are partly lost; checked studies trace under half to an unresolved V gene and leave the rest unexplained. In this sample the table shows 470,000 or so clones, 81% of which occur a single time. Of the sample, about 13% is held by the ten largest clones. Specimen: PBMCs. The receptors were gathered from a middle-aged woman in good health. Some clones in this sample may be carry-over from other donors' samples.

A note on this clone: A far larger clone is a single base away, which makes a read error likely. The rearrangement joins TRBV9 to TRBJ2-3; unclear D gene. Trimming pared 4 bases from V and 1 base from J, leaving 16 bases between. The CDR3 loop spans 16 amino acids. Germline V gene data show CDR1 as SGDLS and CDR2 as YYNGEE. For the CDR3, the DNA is TGTGCCAGCAGCACCACCCGGTACGCCCGCACAGATACGCAGTATTTT. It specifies CASSTTRYARTDTQYF.

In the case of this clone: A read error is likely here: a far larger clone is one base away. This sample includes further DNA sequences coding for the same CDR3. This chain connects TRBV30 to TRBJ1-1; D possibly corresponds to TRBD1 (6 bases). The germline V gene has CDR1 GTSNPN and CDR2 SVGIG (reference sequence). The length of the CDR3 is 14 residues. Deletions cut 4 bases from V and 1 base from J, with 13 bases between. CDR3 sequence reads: CAWKAGHRNTEAFF. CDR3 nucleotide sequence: TGTGCCTGGAAGGCGGGACATCGGAACACTGAAGCTTTCTTT.

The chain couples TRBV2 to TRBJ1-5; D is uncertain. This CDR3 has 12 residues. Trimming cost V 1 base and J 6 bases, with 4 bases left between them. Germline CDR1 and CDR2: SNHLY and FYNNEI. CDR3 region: CASSEVVQPQHF. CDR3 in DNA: TGTGCCAGCAGTGAAGTGGTTCAGCCCCAGCATTTT.

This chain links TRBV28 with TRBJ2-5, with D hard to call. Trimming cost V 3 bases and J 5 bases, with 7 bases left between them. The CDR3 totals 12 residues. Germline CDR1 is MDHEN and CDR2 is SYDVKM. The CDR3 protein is CASSFGGETQYF. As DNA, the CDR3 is TGTGCCAGCAGTTTCGGTGGGGAGACCCAGTACTTC.

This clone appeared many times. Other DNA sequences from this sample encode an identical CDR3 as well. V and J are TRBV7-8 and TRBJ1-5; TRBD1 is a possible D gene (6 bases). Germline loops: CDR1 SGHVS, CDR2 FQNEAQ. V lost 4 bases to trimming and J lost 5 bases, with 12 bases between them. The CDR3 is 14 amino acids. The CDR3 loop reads CASSSYQGYQPQHF. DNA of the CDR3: TGTGCCAGCAGCTCCTATCAGGGGTATCAGCCCCAGCATTTT.

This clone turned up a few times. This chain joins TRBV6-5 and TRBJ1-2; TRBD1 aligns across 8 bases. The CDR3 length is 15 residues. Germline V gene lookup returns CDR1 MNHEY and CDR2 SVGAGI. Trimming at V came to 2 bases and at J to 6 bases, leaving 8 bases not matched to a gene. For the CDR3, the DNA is TGTGCCAGCAGTTACCGAGACAGGGGCATAGATGGCTACACCTTC. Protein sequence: CASSYRDRGIDGYTF.

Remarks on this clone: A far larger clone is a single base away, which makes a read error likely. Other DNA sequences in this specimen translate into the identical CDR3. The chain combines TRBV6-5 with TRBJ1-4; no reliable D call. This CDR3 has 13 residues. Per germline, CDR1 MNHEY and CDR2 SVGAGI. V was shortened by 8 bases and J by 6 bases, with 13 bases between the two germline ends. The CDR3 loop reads CASATGRDEKLFF. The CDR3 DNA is TGTGCCAGCGCGACGGGGAGGGATGAAAAACTGTTTTTT.

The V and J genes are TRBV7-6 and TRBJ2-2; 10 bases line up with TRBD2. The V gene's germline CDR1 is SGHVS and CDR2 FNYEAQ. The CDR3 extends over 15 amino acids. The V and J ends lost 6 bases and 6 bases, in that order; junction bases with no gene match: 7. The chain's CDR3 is CASRPVSGRAGELFF. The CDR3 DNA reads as TGTGCCAGCAGACCCGTAAGCGGGAGGGCCGGGGAGCTGTTTTTT.

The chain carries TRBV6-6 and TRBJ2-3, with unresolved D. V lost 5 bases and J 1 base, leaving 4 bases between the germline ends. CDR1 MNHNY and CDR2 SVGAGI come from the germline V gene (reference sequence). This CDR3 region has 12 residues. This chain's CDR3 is CASSRRTDTQYF. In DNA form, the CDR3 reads TGTGCCAGCAGTAGACGCACAGATACGCAGTATTTT.

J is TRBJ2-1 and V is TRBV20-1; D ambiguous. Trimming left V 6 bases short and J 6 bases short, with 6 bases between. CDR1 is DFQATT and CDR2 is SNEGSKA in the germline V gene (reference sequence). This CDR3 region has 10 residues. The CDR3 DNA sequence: TGCAGTGCCTACAGCAATGAGCAGTTCTTC. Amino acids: CSAYSNEQFF.

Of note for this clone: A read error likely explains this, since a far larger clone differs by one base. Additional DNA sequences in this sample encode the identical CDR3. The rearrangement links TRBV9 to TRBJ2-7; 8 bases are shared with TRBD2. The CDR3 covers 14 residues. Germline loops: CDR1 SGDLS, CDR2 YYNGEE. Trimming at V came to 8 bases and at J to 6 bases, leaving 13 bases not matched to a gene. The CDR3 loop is CASSRSGGTAEQYF. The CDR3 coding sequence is TGTGCCAGTAGCCGCTCGGGGGGGACGGCCGAGCAGTACTTC.

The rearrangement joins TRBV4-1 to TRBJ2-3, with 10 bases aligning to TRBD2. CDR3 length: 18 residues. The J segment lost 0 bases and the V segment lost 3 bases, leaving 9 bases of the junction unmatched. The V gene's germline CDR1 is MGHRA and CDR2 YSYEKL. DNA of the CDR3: TGCGCCAGCAGCCACCGACTCTGGACTAGCGGAAGCACAGATACGCAGTATTTT. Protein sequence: CASSHRLWTSGSTDTQYF.

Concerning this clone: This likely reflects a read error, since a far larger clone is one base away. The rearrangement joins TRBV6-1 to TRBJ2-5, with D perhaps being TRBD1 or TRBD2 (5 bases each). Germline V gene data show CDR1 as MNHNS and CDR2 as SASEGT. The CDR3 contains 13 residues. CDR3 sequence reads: CASRALGVETQHF. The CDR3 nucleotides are TGTGCCAGCAGAGCACTAGGGGTGGAGACCCAGCACTTC.

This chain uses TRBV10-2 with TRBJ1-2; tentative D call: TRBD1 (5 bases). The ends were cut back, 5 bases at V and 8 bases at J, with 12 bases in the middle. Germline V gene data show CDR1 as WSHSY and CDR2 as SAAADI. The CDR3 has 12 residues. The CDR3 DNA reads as TGCGCCAGCAGTTTAACGACAGCCGGCTACACCTTC. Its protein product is CASSLTTAGYTF.

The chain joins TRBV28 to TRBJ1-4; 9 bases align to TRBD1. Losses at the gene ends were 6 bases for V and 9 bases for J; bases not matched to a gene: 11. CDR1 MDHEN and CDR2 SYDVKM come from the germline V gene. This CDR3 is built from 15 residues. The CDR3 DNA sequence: TGTGCCAGCAGCCAAACCGGGACAGGGCTTAAAAAACTGTTTTTT. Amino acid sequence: CASSQTGTGLKKLFF.

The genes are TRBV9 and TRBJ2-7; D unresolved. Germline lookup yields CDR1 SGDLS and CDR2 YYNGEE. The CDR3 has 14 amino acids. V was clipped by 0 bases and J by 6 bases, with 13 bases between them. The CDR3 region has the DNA TGTGCCAGCAGCGTAGAGGGTCCTCCTGGCGAGCAGTACTTC. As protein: CASSVEGPPGEQYF. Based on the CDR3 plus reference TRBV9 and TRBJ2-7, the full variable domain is DSGVTQTPKHLITATGQRVTLRCSPRSGDLSVYWYQQSLDQGLQFLIQYYNGEERAKGNILERFSAQQFPDLHSELNLSSLELGDSALYFCASSVEGPPGEQYFGPGTRLTVT.

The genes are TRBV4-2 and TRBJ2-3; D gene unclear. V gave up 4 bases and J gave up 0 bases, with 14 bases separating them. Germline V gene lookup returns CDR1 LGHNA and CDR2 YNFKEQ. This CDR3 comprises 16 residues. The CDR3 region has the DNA TGTGCCAGCAGCCCTTGGATCTCCCCGAGCACAGATACGCAGTATTTT. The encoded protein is CASSPWISPSTDTQYF.

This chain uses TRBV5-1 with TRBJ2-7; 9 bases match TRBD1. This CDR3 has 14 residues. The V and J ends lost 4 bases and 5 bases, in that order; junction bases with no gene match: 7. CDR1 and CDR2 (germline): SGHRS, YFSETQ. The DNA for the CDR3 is TGCGCCAGCAGCCTAAGGACAGGGGTTGACGAGCAGTACTTC. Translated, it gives CASSLRTGVDEQYF.

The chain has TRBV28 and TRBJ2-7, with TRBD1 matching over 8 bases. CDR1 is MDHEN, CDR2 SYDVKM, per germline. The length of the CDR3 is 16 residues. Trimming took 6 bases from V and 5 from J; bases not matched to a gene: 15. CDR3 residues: CASSRPKGAGGHEQYF. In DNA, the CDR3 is TGTGCCAGCAGCCGACCCAAAGGGGCAGGGGGCCACGAGCAGTACTTC.

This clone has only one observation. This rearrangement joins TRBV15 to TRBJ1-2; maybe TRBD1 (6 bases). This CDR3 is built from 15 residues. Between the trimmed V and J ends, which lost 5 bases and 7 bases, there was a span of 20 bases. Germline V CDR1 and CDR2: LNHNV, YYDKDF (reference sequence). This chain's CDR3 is CATSLGGRGIVGYTF. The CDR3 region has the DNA TGTGCCACCAGCCTAGGGGGGAGGGGTATCGTTGGCTACACCTTC.

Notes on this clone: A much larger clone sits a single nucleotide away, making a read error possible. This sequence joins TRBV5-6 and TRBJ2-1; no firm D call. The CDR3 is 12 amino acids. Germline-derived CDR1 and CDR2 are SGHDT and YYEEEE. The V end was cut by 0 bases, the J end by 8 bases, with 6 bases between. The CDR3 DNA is TGTGCCAGCAGCTTGGGGGCCCATGAGCAGTTCTTC. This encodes CASSLGAHEQFF.

The DNA of the CDR3 is TGTGCCAGCAGCGGTCCCCATCCCACAGATACGCAGTATTTT. This gives the protein CASSGPHPTDTQYF. The chain joins TRBV9 to TRBJ2-3, with no clear D. Deletions cut 3 bases from V and 2 bases from J, with 10 bases between. CDR3 length equals 14 residues. Germline V lookup: CDR1 SGDLS, CDR2 YYNGEE.

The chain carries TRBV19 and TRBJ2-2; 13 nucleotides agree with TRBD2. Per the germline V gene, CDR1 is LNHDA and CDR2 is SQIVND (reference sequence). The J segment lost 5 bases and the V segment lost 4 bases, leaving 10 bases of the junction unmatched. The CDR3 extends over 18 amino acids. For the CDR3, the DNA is TGTGCCAGTAGTAAAGGACTAGCGGGAGAAGTTAAGACCGGGGAGCTGTTTTTT. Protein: CASSKGLAGEVKTGELFF.

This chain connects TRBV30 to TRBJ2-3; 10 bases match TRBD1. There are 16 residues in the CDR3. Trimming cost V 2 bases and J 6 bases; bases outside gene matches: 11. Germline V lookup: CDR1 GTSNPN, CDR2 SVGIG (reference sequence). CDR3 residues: CAWSRGGTGVVDTQYF. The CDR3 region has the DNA TGTGCCTGGAGTCGGGGCGGGACAGGGGTGGTGGATACGCAGTATTTT.

The CDR3 protein is CASRQMLAKNIQYF. Here the CDR3 DNA reads TGTGCCAGCAGACAGATGTTAGCCAAAAACATTCAGTACTTC. The chain uses TRBV27 and TRBJ2-4; D remains unclear. CDR1 and CDR2 from the germline V gene are MNHEY and SMNVEV (reference sequence). The CDR3 loop spans 14 amino acids. With 6 bases removed from V and 0 bases from J, the gap between germline ends came to 9 bases.

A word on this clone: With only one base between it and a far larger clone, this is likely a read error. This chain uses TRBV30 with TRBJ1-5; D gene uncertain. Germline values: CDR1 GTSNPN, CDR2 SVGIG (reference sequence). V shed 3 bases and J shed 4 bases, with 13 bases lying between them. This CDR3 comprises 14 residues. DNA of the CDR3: TGTGCCTGGAGCGGCACGATGGAGAATCAGCCCCAGCATTTT. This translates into CAWSGTMENQPQHF.

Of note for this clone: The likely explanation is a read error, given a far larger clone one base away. CDR3 amino acids: CASSQGGYEQHF. Here the CDR3 DNA reads TGTGCCAGCAGCCAGGGCGGTTACGAGCAGCACTTC. The rearrangement uses TRBV4-2 and TRBJ2-7; D uncertain. Looked up from germline, CDR1 is LGHNA and CDR2 is YNFKEQ. This CDR3 is 12 amino acids long.

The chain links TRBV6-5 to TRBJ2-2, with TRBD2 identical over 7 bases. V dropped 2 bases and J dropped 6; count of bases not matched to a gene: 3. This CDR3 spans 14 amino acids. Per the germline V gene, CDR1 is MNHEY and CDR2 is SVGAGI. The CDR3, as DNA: TGTGCCAGCAGTTACCTGCTAGCGGCCGGGGAGCTGTTTTTT. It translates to CASSYLLAAGELFF.